The rows below give T cell receptor beta chains drawn from one sample of a study of T cells after yellow fever vaccination. TCRdb reanalysed the 5' RACE reads using MiXCR and keeps one entry per CDR3 protein. The sample lists about 350,000 distinct CDR3 sequences; approximately 4% were seen once. The specimen comprised PBMCs, sampled 5 days after the yellow fever booster vaccination. These receptors all come from a man aged 18 to 29 who received the YFV17D yellow fever vaccine. Each CDR3 is given with its conserved first and last residue. D genes are given only for firm matches. Clone size is not always given. Where it is, it says once, few, many or a class for expanded clones.

>.|few|TRBV6-5|TRBJ1-1|16
TGTGCCAGCAGTTACTTCTCGGTAGGTGCGAACACTGAAGCTTTCTTT
CASSYFSVGANTEAFF
>.|.|TRBV5-4|TRBJ2-3|13
TGTGCCAGCAGCTTGGGAGGGCGCGGGGCGCAGTATTTT
CASSLGGRGAQYF
>TRBD2|.|TRBV19|TRBJ2-3|14
TGTGCCAGTCGCCCAGCGGGGAGGACAGATACGCAGTATTTT
CASRPAGRTDTQYF
>TRBD2|.|TRBV19|TRBJ2-3|14
TGTGCCAGTAGTATCATGGCTAGCGGGAATACGCAGTATTTT
CASSIMASGNTQYF
>.|.|TRBV11-2|TRBJ2-1|17
TGTGCCAGCAGCTTAGTCTCCCGGGGCCGCTCCTACAATGAGCAGTTCTTC
CASSLVSRGRSYNEQFF
>.|.|TRBV7-2|TRBJ1-2|13
TGTGCCAGCAGCTCCCCAGGGGCACTGGGCTACACCTTC
CASSSPGALGYTF
>.|many|TRBV6-5|TRBJ1-5|14
TGTGCCAGCAGCCCGGGTGGGGCCCATCAGCCCCAGCATTTT
CASSPGGAHQPQHF
>TRBD1|few|TRBV4-3|TRBJ1-2|15
TGCGCCAGCAGCCAATACCATGGACAGGACTATGGCTACACCTTC
CASSQYHGQDYGYTF
>TRBD1|few|TRBV19|TRBJ1-1|14
TGTGCCAGTAAACGGGACAGGGGATACACTGAAGCTTTCTTT
CASKRDRGYTEAFF
>TRBD1|many|TRBV7-9|TRBJ1-1|14
TGTGCCAGCAGCTTACCGGACAGGGGTAACCAAGCTTTCTTT
CASSLPDRGNQAFF
>.|few|TRBV7-9|TRBJ1-2|16
TGTGCCAGCAGCTCGTGGGACTTAACGGCGGACTATGGCTACACCTTC
CASSSWDLTADYGYTF
>.|.|TRBV20-1|TRBJ1-1|13
TGCAGTGCCCGGTCCTGGACGGACACTGAAGCTTTCTTT
CSARSWTDTEAFF
>.|.|TRBV20-1|TRBJ1-3|15
TGCAGTGCTAGAGTGCCGGGACGCTCTGGAAACACCATATATTTT
CSARVPGRSGNTIYF
>.|.|TRBV28|TRBJ2-4|13
TGTGCCAGTCGCGGGGGCGGTATGGGCATTCAGTACTTC
CASRGGGMGIQYF
>.|few|TRBV6-5|TRBJ2-3|13
TGTGCCACTGCGAGGAGGAGCACAGATACGCAGTATTTT
CATARRSTDTQYF
>TRBD1|few|TRBV6-5|TRBJ1-5|13
TGTGCCAGCTCGACAGGGATTAATCAGCCCCAGCATTTT
CASSTGINQPQHF
>TRBD1|few|TRBV12-3/TRBV12-4|TRBJ1-5|13
TGTGCCAGCAGTACAGGGGGCAGTCAGCCCCAGCATTTT
CASSTGGSQPQHF
>.|few|TRBV5-1|TRBJ1-3|16
TGCGCCAGCAGCAACTTGGGACAAGCAGGAGGAAACACCATATATTTT
CASSNLGQAGGNTIYF
>.|few|TRBV3-1|TRBJ2-7|16
TGTGCCAGCAGCCAAGTGCCGGCAGGGTGGTCCTACGAGCAGTACTTC
CASSQVPAGWSYEQYF
>.|.|TRBV9|TRBJ1-6|13
TGTGCCAGCAGCGGAACAGGGAGTTCACCCCTCCACTTT
CASSGTGSSPLHF
>.|many|TRBV6-5|TRBJ2-2|17
TGTGCCAGCAGTCCTGGGTCCGGGAGACGGAACACCGGGGAGCTGTTTTTT
CASSPGSGRRNTGELFF
>TRBD1|many|TRBV11-2|TRBJ1-5|15
TGTGCCAGCAGTTCCCGGGGGGGACAGCATCAGCCCCAGCATTTT
CASSSRGGQHQPQHF
>.|many|TRBV6-5|TRBJ1-5|13
TGTGCCAGCAGTTACTCCCCCGGGGGAGCCCAGCATTTT
CASSYSPGGAQHF
>.|many|TRBV5-8|TRBJ1-1|12
TGTGCCAGCAGACAGGATCTGAATACCGCTTTCTTT
CASRQDLNTAFF
>.|few|TRBV5-6|TRBJ1-3|18
TGTGCCAGCAGCCCCGGACAGTTCCCTCCTCACTCTGGAAACACCATATATTTT
CASSPGQFPPHSGNTIYF
>TRBD1|.|TRBV18|TRBJ1-5|15
TGTGCCAGCTCCCCAGGGACAGGGGGCGGTCAGCCCCAGCATTTT
CASSPGTGGGQPQHF
>.|many|TRBV5-1|TRBJ2-1|15
TGCGCCAGCAGCTTGGAATTAAGGGGATACAATGAGCAGTTCTTC
CASSLELRGYNEQFF
>TRBD2|many|TRBV4-2|TRBJ2-4|15
TGTGCCAGCAGCCACCCCGTAGCGGGAGAAAACATTCAGTACTTC
CASSHPVAGENIQYF
>TRBD2|few|TRBV6-6|TRBJ2-3|18
TGTGCCAGCAGTTACTCGGCCCTAAATAGCGGGGGCACAGATACGCAGTATTTT
CASSYSALNSGGTDTQYF
>.|.|TRBV7-2|TRBJ2-2|18
TGTGCCAGCAGCTTAGGCGGCCCGCTACAAAGGGACACCGGGGAGCTGTTTTTT
CASSLGGPLQRDTGELFF
>TRBD1|few|TRBV7-2|TRBJ2-1|15
TGTGCCAGCAGCAGGGGGACAGAGACCTACAATGAGCAGTTCTTC
CASSRGTETYNEQFF
>TRBD2|.|TRBV19|TRBJ2-1|16
TGTGCCAGTAGTCTTCTAGCGGGGACCTACTACAATGAGCAGTTCTTC
CASSLLAGTYYNEQFF
>.|.|TRBV21-1|TRBJ2-7|16
TGTGCCAGCAGCAAAAGGCTCAGACAGAGACGGTACGAGCAGTACTTC
CASSKRLRQRRYEQYF
>TRBD1|few|TRBV5-1|TRBJ2-3|15
TGCGCCAGCAGCCACGGACAGGGGACGACAGATACGCAGTATTTT
CASSHGQGTTDTQYF
>.|few|TRBV20-1|TRBJ1-2|11
TGCAGTGCTAGTTGGGGGAATGGCTACACCTTC
CSASWGNGYTF
>.|.|TRBV10-3|TRBJ1-1|15
TGTGCCATCAGTGAGCCCTTAGGGGGTGACACTGAAGCTTTCTTT
CAISEPLGGDTEAFF
>TRBD1|few|TRBV20-1|TRBJ1-6|14
TGCAGTGCTAGAGATCTGGGACAGTATTCACCCCTCCACTTT
CSARDLGQYSPLHF